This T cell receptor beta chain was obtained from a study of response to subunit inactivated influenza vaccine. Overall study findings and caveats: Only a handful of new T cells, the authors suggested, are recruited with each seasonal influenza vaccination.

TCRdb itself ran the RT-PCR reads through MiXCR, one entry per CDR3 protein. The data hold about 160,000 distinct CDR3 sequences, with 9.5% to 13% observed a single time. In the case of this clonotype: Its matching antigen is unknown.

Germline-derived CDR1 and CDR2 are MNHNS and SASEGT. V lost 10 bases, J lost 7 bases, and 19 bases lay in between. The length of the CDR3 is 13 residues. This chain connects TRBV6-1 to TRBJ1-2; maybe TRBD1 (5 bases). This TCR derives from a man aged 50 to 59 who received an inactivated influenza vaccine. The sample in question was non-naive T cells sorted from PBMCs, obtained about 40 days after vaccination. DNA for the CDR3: TGTGCCACCAGGGTCACCATCGGGGGTGGCTACACCTTC. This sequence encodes CATRVTIGGGYTF.